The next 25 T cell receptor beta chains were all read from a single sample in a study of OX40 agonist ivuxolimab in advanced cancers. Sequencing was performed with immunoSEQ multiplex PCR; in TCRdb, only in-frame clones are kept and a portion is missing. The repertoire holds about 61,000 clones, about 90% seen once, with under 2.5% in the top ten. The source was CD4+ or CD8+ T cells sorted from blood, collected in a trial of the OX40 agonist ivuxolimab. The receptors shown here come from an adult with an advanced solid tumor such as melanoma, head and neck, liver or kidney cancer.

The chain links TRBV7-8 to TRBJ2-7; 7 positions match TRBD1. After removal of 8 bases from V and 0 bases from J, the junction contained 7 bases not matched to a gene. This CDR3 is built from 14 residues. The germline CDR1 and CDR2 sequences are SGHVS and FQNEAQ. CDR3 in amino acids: CASRLSGGSYEQYF. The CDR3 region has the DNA TGTGCCAGCCGGCTTTCAGGGGGCTCCTACGAGCAGTACTTC.

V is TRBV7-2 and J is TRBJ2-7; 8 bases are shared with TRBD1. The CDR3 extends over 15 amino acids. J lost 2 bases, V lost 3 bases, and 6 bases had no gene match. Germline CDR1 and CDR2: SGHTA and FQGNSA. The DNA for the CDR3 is TGTGCCAGCAGCTTTGGACAGGGTCTAACCTACGAGCAGTACTTC. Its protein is CASSFGQGLTYEQYF.

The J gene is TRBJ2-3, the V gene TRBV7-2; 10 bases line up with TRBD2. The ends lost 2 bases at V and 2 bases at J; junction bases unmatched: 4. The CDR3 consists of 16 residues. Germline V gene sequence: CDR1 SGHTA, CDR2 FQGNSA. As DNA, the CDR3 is TGTGCCAGCAGCTTAAAACTAGCGGGGCACACAGATACGCAGTATTTT. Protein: CASSLKLAGHTDTQYF.

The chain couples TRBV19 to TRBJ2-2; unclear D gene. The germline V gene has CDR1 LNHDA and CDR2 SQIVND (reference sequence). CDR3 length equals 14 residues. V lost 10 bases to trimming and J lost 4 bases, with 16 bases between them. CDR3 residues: CATSIAPTTGELFF. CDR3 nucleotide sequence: TGTGCCACCAGTATTGCCCCCACCACCGGGGAGCTGTTTTTT.

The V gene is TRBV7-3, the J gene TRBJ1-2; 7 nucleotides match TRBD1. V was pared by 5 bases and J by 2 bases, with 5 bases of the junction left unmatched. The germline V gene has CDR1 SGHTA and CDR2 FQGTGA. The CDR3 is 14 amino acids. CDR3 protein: CASSPGTENYGYTF. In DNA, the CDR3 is TGTGCCAGCAGCCCAGGGACAGAAAACTATGGCTACACCTTC.

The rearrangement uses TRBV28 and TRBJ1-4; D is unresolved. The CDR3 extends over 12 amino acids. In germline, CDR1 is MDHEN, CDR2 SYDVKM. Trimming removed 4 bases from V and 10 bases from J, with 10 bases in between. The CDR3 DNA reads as TGTGCCAGCAGTTCAGAAACGGGAAAACTGTTTTTT. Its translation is CASSSETGKLFF.

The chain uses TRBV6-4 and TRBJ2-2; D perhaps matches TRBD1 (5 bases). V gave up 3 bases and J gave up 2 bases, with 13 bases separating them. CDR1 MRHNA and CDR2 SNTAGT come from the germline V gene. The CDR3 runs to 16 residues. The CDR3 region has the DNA TGTGCCAGCAGTGAACTGGCGACAGTTAACACCGGGGAGCTGTTTTTT. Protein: CASSELATVNTGELFF.

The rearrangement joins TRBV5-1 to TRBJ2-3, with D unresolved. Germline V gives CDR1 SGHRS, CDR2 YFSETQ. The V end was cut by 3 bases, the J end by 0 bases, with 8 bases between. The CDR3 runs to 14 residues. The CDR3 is CASSSQESTDTQYF. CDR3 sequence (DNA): TGCGCCAGCAGCTCTCAGGAAAGCACAGATACGCAGTATTTT.

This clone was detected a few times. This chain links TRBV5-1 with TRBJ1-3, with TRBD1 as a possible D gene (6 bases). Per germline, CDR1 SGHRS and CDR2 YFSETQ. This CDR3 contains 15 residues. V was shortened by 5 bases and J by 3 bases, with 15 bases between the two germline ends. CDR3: CASSYGQNIGNTIYF. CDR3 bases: TGCGCCAGCAGTTACGGACAGAACATTGGAAACACCATATATTTT. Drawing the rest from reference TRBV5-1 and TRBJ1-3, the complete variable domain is KAGVTQTPRYLIKTRGQQVTLSCSPISGHRSVSWYQQTPGQGLQFLFEYFSETQRNKGNFPGRFSGRQFSNSRSEMNVSTLELGDSALYLCASSYGQNIGNTIYFGEGSWLTVV.

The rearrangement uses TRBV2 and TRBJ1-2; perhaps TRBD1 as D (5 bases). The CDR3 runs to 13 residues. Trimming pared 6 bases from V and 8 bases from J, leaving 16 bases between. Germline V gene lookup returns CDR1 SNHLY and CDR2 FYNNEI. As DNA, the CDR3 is TGTGCCAGCAGCGGGACGGGAGGGTACGGCTACACCTTC. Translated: CASSGTGGYGYTF.

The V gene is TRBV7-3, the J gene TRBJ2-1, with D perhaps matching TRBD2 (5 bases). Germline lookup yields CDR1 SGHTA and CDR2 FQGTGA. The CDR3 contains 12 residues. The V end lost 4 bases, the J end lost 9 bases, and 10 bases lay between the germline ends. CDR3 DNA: TGTGCCAGCAGCTCCCTAGGAGGTGAGCAGTTCTTC. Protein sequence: CASSSLGGEQFF.

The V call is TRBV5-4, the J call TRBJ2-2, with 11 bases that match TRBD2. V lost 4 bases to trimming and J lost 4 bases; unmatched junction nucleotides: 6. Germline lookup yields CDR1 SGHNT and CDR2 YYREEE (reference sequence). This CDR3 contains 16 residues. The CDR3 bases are TGTGCCAGCAGCCCTCGACTAGCGGGACTCACCGGGGAGCTGTTTTTT. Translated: CASSPRLAGLTGELFF.

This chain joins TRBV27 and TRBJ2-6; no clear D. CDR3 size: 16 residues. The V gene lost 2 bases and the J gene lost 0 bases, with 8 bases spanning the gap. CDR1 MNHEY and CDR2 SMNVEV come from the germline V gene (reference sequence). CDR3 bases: TGTGCCAGCAGTTTAGGCGGCAGCTCTGGGGCCAACGTCCTGACTTTC. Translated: CASSLGGSSGANVLTF. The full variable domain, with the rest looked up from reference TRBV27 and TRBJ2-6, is EAQVTQNPRYLITVTGKKLTVTCSQNMNHEYMSWYRQDPGLGLRQIYYSMNVEVTDKGDVPEGYKVSRKEKRNFPLILESPSPNQTSLYFCASSLGGSSGANVLTFGAGSRLTVL.

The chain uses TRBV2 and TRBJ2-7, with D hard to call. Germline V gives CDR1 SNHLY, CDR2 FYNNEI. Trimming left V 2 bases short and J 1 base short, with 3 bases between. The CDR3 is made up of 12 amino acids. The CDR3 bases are TGTGCCAGCAGTGAATTGTCCTACGAGCAGTACTTC. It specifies CASSELSYEQYF.

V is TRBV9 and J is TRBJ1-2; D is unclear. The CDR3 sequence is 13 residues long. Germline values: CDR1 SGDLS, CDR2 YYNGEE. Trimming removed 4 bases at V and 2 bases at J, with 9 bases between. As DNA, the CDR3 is TGTGCCAGCAGCCCCATTGGGAACTATGGCTACACCTTC. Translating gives CASSPIGNYGYTF.

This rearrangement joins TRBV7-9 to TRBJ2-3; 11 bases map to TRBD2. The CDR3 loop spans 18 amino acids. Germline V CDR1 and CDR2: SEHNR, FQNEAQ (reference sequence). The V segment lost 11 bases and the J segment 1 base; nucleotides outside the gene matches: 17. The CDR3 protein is CALQLSGGVLWGTDTQYF. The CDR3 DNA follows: TGTGCCCTCCAGCTTAGCGGGGGGGTGCTCTGGGGCACAGATACGCAGTATTTT.

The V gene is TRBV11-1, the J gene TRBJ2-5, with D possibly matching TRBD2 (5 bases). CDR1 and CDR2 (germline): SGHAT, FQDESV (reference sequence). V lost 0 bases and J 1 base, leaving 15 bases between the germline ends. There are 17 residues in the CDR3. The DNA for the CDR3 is TGTGCCAGCAGCTTAGCGCGAGGGATGCCGACCCAAGAGACCCAGTACTTC. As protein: CASSLARGMPTQETQYF. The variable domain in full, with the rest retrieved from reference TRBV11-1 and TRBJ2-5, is EAEVAQSPRYKITEKSQAVAFWCDPISGHATLYWYRQILGQGPELLVQFQDESVVDDSQLPKDRFSAERLKGVDSTLKIQPAELGDSAMYLCASSLARGMPTQETQYFGPGTRLLVL.

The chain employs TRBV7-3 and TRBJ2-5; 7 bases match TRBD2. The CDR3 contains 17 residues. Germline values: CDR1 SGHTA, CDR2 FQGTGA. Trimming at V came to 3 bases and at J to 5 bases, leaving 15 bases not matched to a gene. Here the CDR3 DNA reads TGTGCCAGCAGCTTCCCAGCTAACGGGAGGCCGCAGGAGACCCAGTACTTC. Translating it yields CASSFPANGRPQETQYF.

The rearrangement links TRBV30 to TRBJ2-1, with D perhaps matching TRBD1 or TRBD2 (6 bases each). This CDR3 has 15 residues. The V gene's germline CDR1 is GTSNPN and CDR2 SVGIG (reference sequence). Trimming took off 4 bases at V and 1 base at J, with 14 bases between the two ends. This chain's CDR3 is CAWKGGLISYNEQFF. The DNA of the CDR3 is TGTGCCTGGAAGGGGGGCCTTATATCCTACAATGAGCAGTTCTTC.

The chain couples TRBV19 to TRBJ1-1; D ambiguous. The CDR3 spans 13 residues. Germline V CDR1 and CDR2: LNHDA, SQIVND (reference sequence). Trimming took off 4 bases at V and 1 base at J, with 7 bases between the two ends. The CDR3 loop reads CASSTLKNTEAFF. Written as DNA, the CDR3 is TGTGCCAGTAGTACCCTCAAGAACACTGAAGCTTTCTTT.

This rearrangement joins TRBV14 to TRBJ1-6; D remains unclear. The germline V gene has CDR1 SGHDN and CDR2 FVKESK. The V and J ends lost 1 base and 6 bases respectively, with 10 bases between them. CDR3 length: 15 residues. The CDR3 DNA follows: TGTGCCAGCAGCCAAGGGGCAGGACTTAATTCACCCCTCCACTTT. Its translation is CASSQGAGLNSPLHF.

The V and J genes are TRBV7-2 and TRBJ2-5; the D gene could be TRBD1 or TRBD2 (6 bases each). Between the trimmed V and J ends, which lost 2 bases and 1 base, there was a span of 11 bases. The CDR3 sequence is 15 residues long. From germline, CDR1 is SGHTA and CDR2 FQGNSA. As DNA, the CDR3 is TGTGCCAGCAGCTTATTGGGGGGCCCCCAAGAGACCCAGTACTTC. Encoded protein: CASSLLGGPQETQYF.

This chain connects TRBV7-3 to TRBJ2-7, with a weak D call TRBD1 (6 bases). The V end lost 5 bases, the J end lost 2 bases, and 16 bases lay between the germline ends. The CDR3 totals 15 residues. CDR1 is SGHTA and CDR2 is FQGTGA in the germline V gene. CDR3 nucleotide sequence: TGTGCCAGCAGCAAGCAGACAGGAACCACCTACGAGCAGTACTTC. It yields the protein CASSKQTGTTYEQYF.

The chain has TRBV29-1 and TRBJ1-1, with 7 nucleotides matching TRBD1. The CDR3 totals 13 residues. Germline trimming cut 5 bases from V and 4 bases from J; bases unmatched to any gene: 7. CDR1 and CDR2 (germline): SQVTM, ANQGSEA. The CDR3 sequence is CSVRRQGVTEAFF. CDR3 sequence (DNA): TGCAGCGTTCGGAGACAGGGAGTCACTGAAGCTTTCTTT.

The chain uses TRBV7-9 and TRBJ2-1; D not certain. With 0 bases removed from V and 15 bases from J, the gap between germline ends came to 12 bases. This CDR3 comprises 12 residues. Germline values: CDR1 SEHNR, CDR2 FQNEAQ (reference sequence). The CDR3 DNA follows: TGTGCCAGCAGCTTAGCCGCCAGTATGCTGTTCTTC. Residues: CASSLAASMLFF.